The rows below give T cell receptor beta chains drawn from one sample of a study of blood T cell repertoires in COVID-19. The repertoire was sequenced with immunoSEQ multiplex PCR; TCRdb's copy has only in-frame clones and lacks some. The top ten hold roughly a sixth of the sample, which has around 190,000 clones, more than 70% seen once. The sequenced material came from peripheral blood. These receptors came from a man aged 50-59 years with COVID-19, enrolled during active disease. The CDR3 runs from the conserved cysteine through the conserved F or W. The order of the fields is D gene, J gene, V gene, clone size, CDR3 protein, CDR3 DNA. The D gene is left open where the match is weak. Clone size appears in some rows only: once, few, many, or a class for an expanded clone.

d_gene: NA; j_gene: TRBJ2-2; v_gene: TRBV24-1; abundance: NA; CDR3aa: CATSDPAGQNTGELFF; CDR3nt: TGTGCCACCAGTGATCCGGCCGGACAAAACACCGGGGAGCTGTTTTTT
d_gene: NA; j_gene: TRBJ1-1; v_gene: TRBV7-9; abundance: NA; CDR3aa: CASSLESGYTEAFF; CDR3nt: TGTGCCAGCAGCTTAGAGTCGGGTTATACTGAAGCTTTCTTT
d_gene: NA; j_gene: TRBJ2-1; v_gene: TRBV2; abundance: NA; CDR3aa: CASSEDSSGNGGGNEQFF; CDR3nt: TGTGCCAGCAGTGAAGATAGTAGCGGAAACGGCGGCGGCAATGAGCAGTTCTTC
d_gene: NA; j_gene: TRBJ2-2; v_gene: TRBV25-1; abundance: NA; CDR3aa: CASGSSWDTGELFF; CDR3nt: TGTGCCAGCGGCTCTAGCTGGGACACCGGGGAGCTGTTTTTT
d_gene: NA; j_gene: TRBJ2-1; v_gene: TRBV18; abundance: NA; CDR3aa: CASSPPPGLTSYNEQFF; CDR3nt: TGTGCCAGCTCACCACCACCGGGACTCACATCCTACAATGAGCAGTTCTTC
d_gene: TRBD2; j_gene: TRBJ2-1; v_gene: TRBV18; abundance: NA; CDR3aa: CASSPMAGGDNEQFF; CDR3nt: TGTGCCAGCTCACCAATGGCGGGAGGGGACAATGAGCAGTTCTTC
d_gene: TRBD2; j_gene: TRBJ2-1; v_gene: TRBV3-1/TRBV3-2; abundance: NA; CDR3aa: CASSQDAGDYNEQFF; CDR3nt: TGTGCCAGCAGCCAAGACGCGGGGGACTACAATGAGCAGTTCTTC
d_gene: NA; j_gene: TRBJ2-5; v_gene: TRBV11-2; abundance: NA; CDR3aa: CASSLLQETQYF; CDR3nt: TGTGCCAGCAGCCTGCTACAAGAGACCCAGTACTTC
d_gene: NA; j_gene: TRBJ2-2; v_gene: TRBV10-3; abundance: NA; CDR3aa: CASTAGGSTGELFF; CDR3nt: TGTGCCAGTACGGCTGGGGGGAGCACCGGGGAGCTGTTTTTT
d_gene: TRBD2; j_gene: TRBJ2-3; v_gene: TRBV4-2; abundance: once; CDR3aa: CASSQEFSGGGAHTQYF; CDR3nt: TGTGCCAGCAGCCAAGAATTTAGCGGGGGGGGCGCGCATACGCAGTATTTT
d_gene: TRBD1; j_gene: TRBJ2-5; v_gene: TRBV5-6; abundance: NA; CDR3aa: CASSIGQGQETQYF; CDR3nt: TGTGCCAGCAGCATCGGACAGGGCCAAGAGACCCAGTACTTC
d_gene: TRBD2; j_gene: TRBJ2-3; v_gene: TRBV19; abundance: NA; CDR3aa: CASSRRSLAGGGTDTQYF; CDR3nt: TGTGCCAGTAGTAGGCGATCTTTAGCGGGAGGTGGCACAGATACGCAGTATTTT
d_gene: NA; j_gene: TRBJ2-5; v_gene: TRBV24-1; abundance: NA; CDR3aa: CATGAPPSQETQYF; CDR3nt: TGTGCCACCGGGGCGCCGCCGTCCCAGGAGACCCAGTACTTC
d_gene: NA; j_gene: TRBJ2-3; v_gene: TRBV9; abundance: NA; CDR3aa: CASSVADSVDTQYF; CDR3nt: TGTGCCAGCAGCGTAGCCGACTCAGTAGATACGCAGTATTTT
d_gene: TRBD1; j_gene: TRBJ1-1; v_gene: TRBV6-2/TRBV6-3; abundance: NA; CDR3aa: CASSTTGDTEAFF; CDR3nt: TGTGCCAGCAGCACCACAGGGGACACTGAAGCTTTCTTT
d_gene: NA; j_gene: TRBJ1-2; v_gene: TRBV18; abundance: few; CDR3aa: CASSPGHQNYGYTF; CDR3nt: TGTGCCAGCTCACCCGGACACCAGAACTATGGCTACACCTTC
d_gene: NA; j_gene: TRBJ2-7; v_gene: TRBV27; abundance: NA; CDR3aa: CASSLSSSYTSPYEQYF; CDR3nt: TGTGCCAGCAGTTTAAGTTCCAGTTACACCAGTCCCTACGAGCAGTACTTC
d_gene: NA; j_gene: TRBJ1-3; v_gene: TRBV5-1; abundance: NA; CDR3aa: CASSLSTTLTGNTIYF; CDR3nt: TGCGCCAGCAGCTTGTCGACGACTCTTACTGGAAACACCATATATTTT
d_gene: NA; j_gene: TRBJ1-6; v_gene: TRBV5-1; abundance: NA; CDR3aa: CASRATTGHLSPLHF; CDR3nt: TGCGCCAGCAGAGCGACGACAGGTCATCTTTCACCCCTCCACTTT
d_gene: TRBD1; j_gene: TRBJ2-7; v_gene: TRBV5-1; abundance: NA; CDR3aa: CASSLGDRENEQYF; CDR3nt: TGCGCCAGCAGCTTGGGCGACAGGGAAAACGAGCAGTACTTC
d_gene: NA; j_gene: TRBJ2-5; v_gene: TRBV15; abundance: NA; CDR3aa: CATSRAGVETQYF; CDR3nt: TGTGCCACCAGCAGAGCAGGGGTGGAGACCCAGTACTTC
d_gene: NA; j_gene: TRBJ2-7; v_gene: TRBV7-3; abundance: NA; CDR3aa: CASSQGLAREQYF; CDR3nt: TGTGCCAGCAGCCAGGGACTGGCGCGCGAGCAGTACTTC
d_gene: TRBD1; j_gene: TRBJ1-5; v_gene: TRBV5-1; abundance: NA; CDR3aa: CASSLEGQAQPQHF; CDR3nt: TGCGCCAGCAGCTTGGAGGGACAGGCACAGCCCCAGCATTTT
d_gene: TRBD2; j_gene: TRBJ2-2; v_gene: TRBV19; abundance: NA; CDR3aa: CASSTHGGTGELFF; CDR3nt: TGTGCCAGTAGCACTCACGGGGGGACCGGGGAGCTGTTTTTT
d_gene: TRBD2; j_gene: TRBJ2-1; v_gene: TRBV2; abundance: NA; CDR3aa: CASSKGLAGGPTYNEQFF; CDR3nt: TGTGCCAGCAGTAAGGGACTAGCGGGGGGGCCCACCTACAATGAGCAGTTCTTC
d_gene: NA; j_gene: TRBJ1-4; v_gene: TRBV13; abundance: NA; CDR3aa: CASSFGQSTNEKLFF; CDR3nt: TGTGCCAGCAGCTTCGGACAATCAACTAATGAAAAACTGTTTTTT
d_gene: TRBD1; j_gene: TRBJ1-4; v_gene: TRBV2; abundance: NA; CDR3aa: CASKGTGAEKLFF; CDR3nt: TGTGCCAGCAAGGGGACAGGGGCAGAAAAACTGTTTTTT
d_gene: TRBD1; j_gene: TRBJ2-7; v_gene: TRBV6-5; abundance: NA; CDR3aa: CASSYSTGTGVPEQYF; CDR3nt: TGTGCCAGCAGTTACTCGACGGGGACAGGGGTCCCCGAGCAGTACTTC
d_gene: NA; j_gene: TRBJ1-4; v_gene: TRBV28; abundance: NA; CDR3aa: CASRESILNEKLFF; CDR3nt: TGTGCCAGCCGAGAGTCGATTCTTAATGAAAAACTGTTTTTT
d_gene: TRBD1; j_gene: TRBJ2-7; v_gene: TRBV6-5; abundance: NA; CDR3aa: CASSYSGQDVYEQYF; CDR3nt: TGTGCCAGCAGTTACAGCGGACAGGATGTCTACGAGCAGTACTTC
d_gene: TRBD1; j_gene: TRBJ1-5; v_gene: TRBV30; abundance: many; CDR3aa: CAWSAAGQGVYQPQHF; CDR3nt: TGTGCCTGGAGTGCCGCAGGACAGGGGGTATATCAGCCCCAGCATTTT
d_gene: TRBD2; j_gene: TRBJ2-5; v_gene: TRBV28; abundance: NA; CDR3aa: CASSLSRGGGETQYF; CDR3nt: TGTGCCAGCAGTTTATCTCGGGGGGGCGGGGAGACCCAGTACTTC
d_gene: NA; j_gene: TRBJ1-2; v_gene: TRBV7-9; abundance: few; CDR3aa: CASSSGGWAYGYTF; CDR3nt: TGTGCCAGCAGCTCAGGAGGGTGGGCCTATGGCTACACCTTC
d_gene: TRBD1; j_gene: TRBJ1-2; v_gene: TRBV7-2; abundance: NA; CDR3aa: CASSLDRESGYTF; CDR3nt: TGTGCCAGCAGCTTGGACAGGGAGAGTGGCTACACCTTC
d_gene: NA; j_gene: TRBJ2-3; v_gene: TRBV9; abundance: NA; CDR3aa: CASSPYSNPLDTQYF; CDR3nt: TGTGCCAGCAGCCCGTACTCCAATCCCCTTGATACGCAGTATTTT
d_gene: TRBD1; j_gene: TRBJ2-7; v_gene: TRBV9; abundance: NA; CDR3aa: CASARQGSSYEQYF; CDR3nt: TGTGCCAGCGCCCGACAGGGGTCCTCCTACGAGCAGTACTTC
d_gene: NA; j_gene: TRBJ1-1; v_gene: TRBV3-1/TRBV3-2; abundance: NA; CDR3aa: CASSQTDGTEAFF; CDR3nt: TGTGCCAGCAGCCAAACTGACGGGACTGAAGCTTTCTTT
d_gene: TRBD1; j_gene: TRBJ1-1; v_gene: TRBV19; abundance: NA; CDR3aa: CASRPRDRVNTEAFF; CDR3nt: TGTGCCAGTAGGCCCCGGGACAGGGTAAACACTGAAGCTTTCTTT
d_gene: TRBD1; j_gene: TRBJ1-3; v_gene: TRBV6-2/TRBV6-3; abundance: once; CDR3aa: CASSDRGAHSGNTIYF; CDR3nt: TGTGCCAGCAGTGACAGGGGAGCCCACTCTGGAAACACCATATATTTT
d_gene: NA; j_gene: TRBJ2-2; v_gene: TRBV30; abundance: NA; CDR3aa: CAWTPPGHFTGELFF; CDR3nt: TGTGCCTGGACACCCCCCGGACACTTCACCGGGGAGCTGTTTTTT
d_gene: NA; j_gene: TRBJ2-3; v_gene: TRBV9; abundance: once; CDR3aa: CASGGWVGTDTQYF; CDR3nt: TGTGCCAGCGGGGGCTGGGTGGGCACAGATACGCAGTATTTT
d_gene: NA; j_gene: TRBJ2-7; v_gene: TRBV27; abundance: NA; CDR3aa: CASSLGQPYEQYF; CDR3nt: TGTGCCAGCAGTTTGGGGCAACCCTACGAGCAGTACTTC
d_gene: TRBD2; j_gene: TRBJ2-3; v_gene: TRBV5-6; abundance: NA; CDR3aa: CASRSGFGTDTQYF; CDR3nt: TGTGCCAGCCGTAGCGGGTTCGGCACAGATACGCAGTATTTT
d_gene: NA; j_gene: TRBJ2-2; v_gene: TRBV19; abundance: NA; CDR3aa: CASSILGAETGELFF; CDR3nt: TGTGCCAGTAGTATTCTCGGAGCCGAAACCGGGGAGCTGTTTTTT
d_gene: TRBD2; j_gene: TRBJ2-1; v_gene: TRBV24-1; abundance: NA; CDR3aa: CATSDGAGGPEEQFF; CDR3nt: TGTGCCACCAGTGATGGGGCGGGAGGGCCAGAGGAGCAGTTCTTC
d_gene: NA; j_gene: TRBJ2-2; v_gene: TRBV24-1; abundance: NA; CDR3aa: CATSDTVVITGELFF; CDR3nt: TGTGCCACCAGTGATACGGTGGTTATCACCGGGGAGCTGTTTTTT